This TCR beta chain was sequenced during a study of cytomegalovirus exposure and HLA in healthy donors. Study-wide results and caveats: The authors later found TCR association rates varying by HLA locus, with DRB1 most and HLA-C fewest. Evidence from a later analysis indicated that most CMV-associated TCR beta chains looked HLA-restricted.

The CDR3 has 14 residues. Germline V CDR1 and CDR2: LNHDA, SQIVND (reference sequence). The ends were cut back, 3 bases at V and 3 bases at J, with 11 bases in the middle. A word on this clone: Antigen: not known.

Vbeta (60) and Jbeta (13) primers were used in the PCR. Produced via immunoSEQ multiplex PCR; TCRdb's table is partial and in-frame only. The data hold roughly 65,000 clones, with 65% to 70% observed a single time. In nominal health when sampled, donors likely had unrecorded immune exposures nonetheless. This chain connects TRBV19 to TRBJ1-1; D ambiguous. The receptor's source is a man in his forties in good health and CMV-seropositive. The material sequenced was PBMCs. In nucleotides, the CDR3 is TGTGCCAGTAGTATCATCAAGGGAGACACTGAAGCTTTCTTT. Protein sequence: CASSIIKGDTEAFF.